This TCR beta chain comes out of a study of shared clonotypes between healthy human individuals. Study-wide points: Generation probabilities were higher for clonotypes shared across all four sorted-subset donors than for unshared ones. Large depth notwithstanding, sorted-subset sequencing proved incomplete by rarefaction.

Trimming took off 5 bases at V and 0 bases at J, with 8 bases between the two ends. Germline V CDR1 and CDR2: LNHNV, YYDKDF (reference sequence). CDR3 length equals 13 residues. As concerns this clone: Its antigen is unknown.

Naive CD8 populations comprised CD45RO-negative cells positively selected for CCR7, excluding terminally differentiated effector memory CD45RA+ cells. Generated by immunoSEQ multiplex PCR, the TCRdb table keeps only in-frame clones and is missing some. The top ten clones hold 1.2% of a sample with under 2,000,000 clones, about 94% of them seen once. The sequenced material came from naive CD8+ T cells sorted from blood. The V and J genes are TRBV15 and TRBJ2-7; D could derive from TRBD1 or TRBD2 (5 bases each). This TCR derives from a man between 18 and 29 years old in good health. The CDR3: CATSGDHSYEQYF. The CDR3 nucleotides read TGTGCCACCAGCGGGGACCACTCCTACGAGCAGTACTTC.